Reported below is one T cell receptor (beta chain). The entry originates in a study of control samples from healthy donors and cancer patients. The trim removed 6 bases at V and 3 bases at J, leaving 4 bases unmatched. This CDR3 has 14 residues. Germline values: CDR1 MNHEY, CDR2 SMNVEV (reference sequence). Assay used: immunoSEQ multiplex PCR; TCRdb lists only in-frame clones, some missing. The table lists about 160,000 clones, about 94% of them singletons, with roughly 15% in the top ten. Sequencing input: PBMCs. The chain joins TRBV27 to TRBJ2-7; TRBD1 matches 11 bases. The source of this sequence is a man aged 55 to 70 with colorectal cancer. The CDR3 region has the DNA TGTGCCAGCAGCTCCGGGACAGGGGGCTACGAGCAGTACTTC. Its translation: CASSSGTGGYEQYF.